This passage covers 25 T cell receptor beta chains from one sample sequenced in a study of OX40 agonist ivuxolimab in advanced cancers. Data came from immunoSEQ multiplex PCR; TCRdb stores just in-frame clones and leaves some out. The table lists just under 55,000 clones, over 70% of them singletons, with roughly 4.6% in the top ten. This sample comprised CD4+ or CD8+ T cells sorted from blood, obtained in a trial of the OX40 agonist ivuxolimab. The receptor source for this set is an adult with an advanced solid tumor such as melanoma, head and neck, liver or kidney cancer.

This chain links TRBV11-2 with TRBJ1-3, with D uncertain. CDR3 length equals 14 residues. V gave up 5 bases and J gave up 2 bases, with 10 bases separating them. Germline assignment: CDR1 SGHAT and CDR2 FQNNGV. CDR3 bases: TGTGCCAGCAGCCCCCAGAGGACTGGAAACACCATATATTTT. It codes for CASSPQRTGNTIYF.

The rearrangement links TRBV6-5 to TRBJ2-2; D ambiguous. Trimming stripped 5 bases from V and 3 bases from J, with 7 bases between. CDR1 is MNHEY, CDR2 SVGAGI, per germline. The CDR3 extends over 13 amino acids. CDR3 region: CASSGQYTGELFF. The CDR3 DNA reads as TGTGCCAGCAGTGGGCAGTACACCGGGGAGCTGTTTTTT.

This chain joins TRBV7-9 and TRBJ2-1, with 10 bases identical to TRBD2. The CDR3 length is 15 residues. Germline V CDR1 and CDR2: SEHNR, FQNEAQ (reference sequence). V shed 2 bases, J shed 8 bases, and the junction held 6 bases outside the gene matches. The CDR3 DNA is TGTGCCAGCAGCTTATGGTCCCTAGCGGGAGATGAGCAGTTCTTC. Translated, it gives CASSLWSLAGDEQFF.

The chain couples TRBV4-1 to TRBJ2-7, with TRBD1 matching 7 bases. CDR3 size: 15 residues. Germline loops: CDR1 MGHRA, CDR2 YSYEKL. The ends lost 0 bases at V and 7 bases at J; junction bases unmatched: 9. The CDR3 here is CASSQEAGGQREQYF. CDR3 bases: TGCGCCAGCAGCCAAGAGGCAGGGGGACAACGGGAGCAGTACTTC.

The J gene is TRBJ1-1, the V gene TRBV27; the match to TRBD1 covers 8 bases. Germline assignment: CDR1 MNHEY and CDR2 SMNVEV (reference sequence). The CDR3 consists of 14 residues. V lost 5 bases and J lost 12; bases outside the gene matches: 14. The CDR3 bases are TGTGCCAGCAGTCAAACCCGGACAGGGAGAAAGACTTTCTTT. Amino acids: CASSQTRTGRKTFF.

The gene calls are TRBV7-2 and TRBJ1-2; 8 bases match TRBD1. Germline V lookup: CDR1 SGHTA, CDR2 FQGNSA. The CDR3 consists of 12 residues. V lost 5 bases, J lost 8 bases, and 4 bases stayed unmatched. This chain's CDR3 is CASSLDRAGYTF. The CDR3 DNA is TGTGCCAGCAGCCTGGACAGGGCCGGCTACACCTTC.

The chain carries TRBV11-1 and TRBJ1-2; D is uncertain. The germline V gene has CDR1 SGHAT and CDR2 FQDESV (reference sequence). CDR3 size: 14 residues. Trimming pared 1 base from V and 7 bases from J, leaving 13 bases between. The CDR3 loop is CASSLGRVSGGYTF. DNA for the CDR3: TGTGCCAGCAGCTTAGGGCGGGTTTCGGGTGGCTACACCTTC. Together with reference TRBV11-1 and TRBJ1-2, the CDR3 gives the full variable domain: EAEVAQSPRYKITEKSQAVAFWCDPISGHATLYWYRQILGQGPELLVQFQDESVVDDSQLPKDRFSAERLKGVDSTLKIQPAELGDSAMYLCASSLGRVSGGYTFGSGTRLTVV.

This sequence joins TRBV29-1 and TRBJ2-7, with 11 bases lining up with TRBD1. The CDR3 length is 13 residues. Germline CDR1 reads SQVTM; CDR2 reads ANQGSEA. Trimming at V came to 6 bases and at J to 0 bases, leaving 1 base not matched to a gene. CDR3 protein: CSVGTGGSYEQYF. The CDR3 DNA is TGCAGCGTGGGGACAGGGGGCTCCTACGAGCAGTACTTC.

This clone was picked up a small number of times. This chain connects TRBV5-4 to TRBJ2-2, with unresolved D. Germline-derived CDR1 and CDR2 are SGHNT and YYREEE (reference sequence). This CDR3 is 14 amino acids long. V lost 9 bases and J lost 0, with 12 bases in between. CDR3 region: CATTVDPNTGELFF. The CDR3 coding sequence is TGTGCCACTACAGTCGACCCGAACACCGGGGAGCTGTTTTTT.

Here the CDR3 DNA reads TGTGCCAGCAAGGAGACGGGAGGCCCGACAACTAATGAAAAACTGTTTTTT. Translating it yields CASKETGGPTTNEKLFF. The V gene is TRBV28, the J gene TRBJ1-4, with D hard to call. Trimming removed 7 bases at V and 0 bases at J, with 18 bases between. This CDR3 is 17 amino acids long. The germline CDR1 and CDR2 sequences are MDHEN and SYDVKM.

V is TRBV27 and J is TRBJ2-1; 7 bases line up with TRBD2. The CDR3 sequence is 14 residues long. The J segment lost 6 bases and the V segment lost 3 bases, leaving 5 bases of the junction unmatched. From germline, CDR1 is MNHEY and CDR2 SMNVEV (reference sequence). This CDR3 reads CASSFTWEGNEQFF. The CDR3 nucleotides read TGTGCCAGCAGTTTTACGTGGGAGGGCAATGAGCAGTTCTTC.

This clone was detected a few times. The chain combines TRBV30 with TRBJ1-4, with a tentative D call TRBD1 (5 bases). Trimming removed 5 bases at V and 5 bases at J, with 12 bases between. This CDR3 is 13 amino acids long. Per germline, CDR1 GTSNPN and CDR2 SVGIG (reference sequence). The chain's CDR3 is CAWGTEENEKLFF. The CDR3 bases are TGTGCCTGGGGGACGGAGGAAAATGAAAAACTGTTTTTT. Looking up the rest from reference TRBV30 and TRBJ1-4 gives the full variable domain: SQTIHQWPATLVQPVGSPLSLECTVEGTSNPNLYWYRQAAGRGLQLLFYSVGIGQISSEVPQNLSASRPQDRQFILSSKKLLLSDSGFYLCAWGTEENEKLFFGSGTQLSVL.

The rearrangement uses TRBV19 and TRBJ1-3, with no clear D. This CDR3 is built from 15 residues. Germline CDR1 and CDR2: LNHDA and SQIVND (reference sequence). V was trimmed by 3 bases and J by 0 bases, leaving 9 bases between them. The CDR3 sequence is CASSILASSGNTIYF. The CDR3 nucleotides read TGTGCCAGTAGTATCCTGGCGAGCTCTGGAAACACCATATATTTT.

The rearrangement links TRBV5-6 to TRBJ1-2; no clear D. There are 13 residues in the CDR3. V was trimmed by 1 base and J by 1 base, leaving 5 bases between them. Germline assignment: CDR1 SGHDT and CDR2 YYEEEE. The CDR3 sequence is CASSLLINYGYTF. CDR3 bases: TGTGCCAGCAGCTTGCTGATTAACTATGGCTACACCTTC.

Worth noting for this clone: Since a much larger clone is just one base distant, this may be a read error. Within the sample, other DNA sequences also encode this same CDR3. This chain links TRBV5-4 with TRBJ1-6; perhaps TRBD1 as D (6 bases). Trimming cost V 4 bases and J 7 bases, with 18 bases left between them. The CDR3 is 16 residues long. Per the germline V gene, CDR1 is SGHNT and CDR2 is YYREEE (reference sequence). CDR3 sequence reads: CASSQEPGAPNSPLHF. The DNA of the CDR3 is TGTGCCAGCAGCCAAGAACCGGGGGCGCCGAATTCACCCCTCCACTTT. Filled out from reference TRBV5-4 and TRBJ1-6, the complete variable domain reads ETGVTQSPTHLIKTRGQQVTLRCSSQSGHNTVSWYQQALGQGPQFIFQYYREEENGRGNFPPRFSGLQFPNYSSELNVNALELDDSALYLCASSQEPGAPNSPLHFGNGTRLTVT.

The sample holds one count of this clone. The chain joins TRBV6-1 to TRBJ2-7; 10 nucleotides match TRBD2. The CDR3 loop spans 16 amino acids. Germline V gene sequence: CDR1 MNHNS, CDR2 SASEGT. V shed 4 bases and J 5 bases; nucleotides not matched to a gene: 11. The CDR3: CASSAAPSSGSNEQYF. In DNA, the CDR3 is TGTGCCAGCAGTGCCGCCCCCTCTAGCGGGAGTAACGAGCAGTACTTC.

Here the CDR3 reads CASQPSPDRRYTEAFF. The CDR3 DNA is TGTGCCAGCCAACCATCCCCTGACAGGAGGTACACTGAAGCTTTCTTT. The chain joins TRBV18 to TRBJ1-1, with D possibly TRBD1 on 6 matching bases. V gave up 8 bases and J gave up 3 bases, with 22 bases separating them. The length of the CDR3 is 16 residues. Germline-derived CDR1 and CDR2 are KGHSH and LQKENI. Filled out from reference TRBV18 and TRBJ1-1, the complete variable domain reads NAGVMQNPRHLVRRRGQEARLRCSPMKGHSHVYWYRQLPEEGLKFMVYLQKENIIDESGMPKERFSAEFPKEGPSILRIQQVVRGDSAAYFCASQPSPDRRYTEAFFGQGTRLTVV.

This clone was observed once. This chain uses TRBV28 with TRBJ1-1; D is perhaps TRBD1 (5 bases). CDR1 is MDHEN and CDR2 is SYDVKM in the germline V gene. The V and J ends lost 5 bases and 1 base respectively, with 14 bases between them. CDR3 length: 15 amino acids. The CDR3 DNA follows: TGTGCCAGCAGTCCTGACAGTCTCAGGAACACTGAAGCTTTCTTT. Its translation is CASSPDSLRNTEAFF.

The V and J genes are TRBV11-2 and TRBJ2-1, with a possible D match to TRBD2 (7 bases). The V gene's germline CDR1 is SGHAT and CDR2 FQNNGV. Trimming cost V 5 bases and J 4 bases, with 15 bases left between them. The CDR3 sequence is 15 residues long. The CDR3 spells CASSPGGQSYNEQFF. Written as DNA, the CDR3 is TGTGCCAGCAGCCCGGGAGGACAGTCATACAATGAGCAGTTCTTC.

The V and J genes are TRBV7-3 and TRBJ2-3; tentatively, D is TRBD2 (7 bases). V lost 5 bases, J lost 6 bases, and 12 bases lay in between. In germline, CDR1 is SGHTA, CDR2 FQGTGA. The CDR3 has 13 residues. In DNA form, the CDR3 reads TGTGCCAGCAGCCCGGGGGGCGTTGATACGCAGTATTTT. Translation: CASSPGGVDTQYF.

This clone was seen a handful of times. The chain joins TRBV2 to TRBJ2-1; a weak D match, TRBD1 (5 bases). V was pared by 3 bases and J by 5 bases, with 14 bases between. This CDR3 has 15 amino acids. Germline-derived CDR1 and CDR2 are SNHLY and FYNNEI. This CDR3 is CASSDWGLQDNEQFF. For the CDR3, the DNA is TGTGCCAGCAGTGATTGGGGTTTACAGGACAATGAGCAGTTCTTC.

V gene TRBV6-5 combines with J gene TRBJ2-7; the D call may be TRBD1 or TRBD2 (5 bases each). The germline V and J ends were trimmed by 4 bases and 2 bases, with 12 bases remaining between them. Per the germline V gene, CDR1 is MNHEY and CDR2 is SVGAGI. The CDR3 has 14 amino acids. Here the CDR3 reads CASSSGWGTYEQYF. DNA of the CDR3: TGTGCCAGCAGTTCGGGGTGGGGGACCTACGAGCAGTACTTC.

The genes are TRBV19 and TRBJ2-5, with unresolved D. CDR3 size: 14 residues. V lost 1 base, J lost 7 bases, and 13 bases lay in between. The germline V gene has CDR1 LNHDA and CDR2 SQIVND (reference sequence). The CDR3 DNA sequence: TGTGCCAGTAGTATAGGTCCAGGTTCGCGGACCCAGTACTTC. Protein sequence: CASSIGPGSRTQYF.

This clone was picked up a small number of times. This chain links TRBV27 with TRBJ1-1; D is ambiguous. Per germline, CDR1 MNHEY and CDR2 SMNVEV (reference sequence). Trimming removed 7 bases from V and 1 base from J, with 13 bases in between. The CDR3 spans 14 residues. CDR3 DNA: TGTGCCAGCACCTCACAGCTGCCGAACACTGAAGCTTTCTTT. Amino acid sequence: CASTSQLPNTEAFF.

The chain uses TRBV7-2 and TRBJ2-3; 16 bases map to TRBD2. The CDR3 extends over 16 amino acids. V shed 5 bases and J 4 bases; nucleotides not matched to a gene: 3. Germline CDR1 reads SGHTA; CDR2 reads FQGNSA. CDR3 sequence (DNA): TGTGCCAGCAGCCCGGGACTAGCGGGGGGGGCAGATACGCAGTATTTT. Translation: CASSPGLAGGADTQYF.